Listed below are T cell receptor beta chains from one sample, sequenced in a study of sequential checkpoint blockade in melanoma. The table came from immunoSEQ multiplex PCR; TCRdb's copy has only in-frame clones and leaves some out. The sample shows more than 25,000 clones, roughly nine tenths of them seen only once. The sample in question was CD8+ T cells sorted from blood (inferred from file names), obtained from a patient given nivolumab and ipilimumab in sequence. The source of these receptors is a human donor with melanoma. CDR3s leave out the opening cysteine and the closing phenylalanine or tryptophan. Clone size is given for some rows only: seen once, a few or many times, or a class if the clone is expanded.

J gene | V gene | clone size | CDR3 protein
TRBJ1-2 | TRBV10-3 | once | AISPSQGGIGYT
TRBJ2-2 | TRBV9 | once | ASSIHPQSQGADGELF
TRBJ2-6 | TRBV7-3 | few | ASSRGVGANVLT
TRBJ1-6 | TRBV4-3 | NA | ASSHHSSYNSPLH
NA | TRBV21-1 | once | ASSPGRTKSYEQY
TRBJ1-2 | TRBV29-1 | NA | SVEDPLGQGNYGYT
TRBJ2-7 | TRBV7-9 | NA | ASSSYYEQY
TRBJ2-3 | TRBV27 | NA | ASSHNSGDTQY
TRBJ2-3 | TRBV27 | NA | ASSISGVQYTDTQY
TRBJ2-2 | TRBV6-5 | NA | ASSFRGTGELF
TRBJ1-5 | TRBV15 | NA | ATRRSGSNQPQH
TRBJ2-1 | TRBV5-8 | NA | ASSLGVRGYNEQF
TRBJ2-4 | TRBV11-2 | NA | ASSAQKNIQY
TRBJ2-5 | TRBV7-9 | NA | ASSFLGAKGQETQY
TRBJ2-5 | TRBV28 | NA | ASSLPEVWTQY